One sample yielded the 3 T cell receptor beta chains listed below, sequenced in a study of T cells in Graves' hyperthyroidism and ophthalmopathy. TCR beta CDR3 region amplification was performed from RNA transcripts. The HTBI primer set drove a first-round RT-PCR of the TCR CDR3. TCRdb processed the multiplex PCR reads anew with MiXCR; each CDR3 protein has one entry. Among hundreds of thousands of distinct CDR3 sequences listed, about 38% were seen once. Sequencing input: blood. These receptors originate from a man younger than 35 with Graves' hyperthyroidism.

For this clonotype: Given the absence of the conserved phenylalanine or tryptophan at the CDR3 end, a read error is likely. This chain connects TRBV9 to TRBJ1-1, with 7 nucleotides matching TRBD1. Germline V CDR1 and CDR2: SGDLS, YYNGEE. Losses at the gene ends were 3 bases for V and 5 bases for J; bases not matched to a gene: 4. This CDR3 is built from 13 residues. The CDR3: CASSETGRTEAFL. Written as DNA, the CDR3 is TGTGCCAGCAGCGAGACAGGGAGAACTGAAGCTTTCCTT.

A remark on this clonotype: Sequence at one end of the junction differs from germline and may be a read error. The chain is built from TRBV29-1 and TRBJ1-2; 7 bases are a match to TRBD1. The CDR3 contains 11 residues. Looked up from germline, CDR1 is SQVTM and CDR2 is ANQGSEA. The DNA for the CDR3 is TGCAGCGTAGAAACAGGGGAACTCCCTTACTTC. Its protein is CSVETGELPYF.

This clonotype turned up a few times. The chain is built from TRBV7-2 and TRBJ1-2; weak D call: TRBD1 (5 bases). The CDR3 has 15 residues. Germline V lookup: CDR1 SGHTA, CDR2 FQGNSA. The germline V and J ends were trimmed by 5 bases and 6 bases, with 19 bases remaining between them. CDR3 loop: CASSVQLQVVDGYTF. The CDR3 DNA follows: TGTGCCAGCAGCGTACAGCTACAGGTGGTTGATGGCTACACCTTC.